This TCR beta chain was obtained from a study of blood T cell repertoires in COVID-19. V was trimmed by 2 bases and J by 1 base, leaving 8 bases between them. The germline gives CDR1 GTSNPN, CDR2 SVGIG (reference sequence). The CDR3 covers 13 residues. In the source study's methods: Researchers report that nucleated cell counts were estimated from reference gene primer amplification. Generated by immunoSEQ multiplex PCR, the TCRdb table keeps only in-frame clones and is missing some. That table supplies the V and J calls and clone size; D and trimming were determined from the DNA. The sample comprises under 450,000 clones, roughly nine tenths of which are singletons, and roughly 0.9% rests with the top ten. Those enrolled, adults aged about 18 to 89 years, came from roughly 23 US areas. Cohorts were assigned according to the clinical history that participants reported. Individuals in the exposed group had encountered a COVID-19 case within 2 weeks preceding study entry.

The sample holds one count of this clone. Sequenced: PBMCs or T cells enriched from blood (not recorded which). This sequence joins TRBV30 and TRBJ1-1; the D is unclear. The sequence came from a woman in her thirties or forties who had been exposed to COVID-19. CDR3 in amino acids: CAWSFSGNTEAFF. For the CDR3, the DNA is TGTGCCTGGAGTTTTTCAGGGAACACTGAAGCTTTCTTT.